These 17 T cell receptor beta chains originate from one sample sequenced in a study of blood T cell repertoires in COVID-19. TCRdb's table, derived via immunoSEQ multiplex PCR, lists solely in-frame clones and lacks some. This table has under 85,000 clones, 77% appearing once. The sequencing input was peripheral blood. The origin of the receptors is a human donor in a cohort sampled during active COVID-19.

J is TRBJ1-3 and V is TRBV10-3, with D unresolved. The ends were cut back, 4 bases at V and 4 bases at J, with 11 bases in the middle. Germline CDR1 is ENHRY and CDR2 is SYGVKD. The CDR3 extends over 14 amino acids. CDR3 in amino acids: CAISGAGSGNTIYF. The CDR3 DNA reads as TGTGCCATCAGTGGTGCAGGTTCCGGAAACACCATATATTTT.

The V and J genes are TRBV5-6 and TRBJ2-6; 8 bases agree with TRBD1. CDR1 and CDR2 from the germline V gene are SGHDT and YYEEEE. J was trimmed by 3 bases and V by 6 bases; bases with no gene match: 11. The CDR3 contains 17 residues. CDR3 residues: CASNVQGAPDGANVLTF. CDR3 coding DNA: TGTGCCAGCAACGTGCAGGGGGCGCCTGATGGGGCCAACGTCCTGACTTTC.

The rearrangement uses TRBV10-3 and TRBJ2-1; D perhaps matches TRBD1 (6 bases). V lost 10 bases to trimming and J lost 5 bases, with 18 bases between them. Germline lookup yields CDR1 ENHRY and CDR2 SYGVKD. The CDR3 spans 14 residues. The CDR3 loop reads CATQGGNRDNEQFF. CDR3 DNA: TGTGCCACACAGGGTGGCAATCGGGACAATGAGCAGTTCTTC.

This sequence joins TRBV27 and TRBJ2-7, with D unclear. V lost 5 bases and J lost 0, with 8 bases in between. The CDR3 is made up of 13 amino acids. Germline-derived CDR1 and CDR2 are MNHEY and SMNVEV (reference sequence). CDR3 DNA: TGTGCCAGCAGTCAGACACTCTCCTACGAGCAGTACTTC. It is translated as CASSQTLSYEQYF.

The chain combines TRBV5-1 with TRBJ1-2, with TRBD1 identical over 7 bases. The CDR3 runs to 14 residues. Germline V gene sequence: CDR1 SGHRS, CDR2 YFSETQ. With 0 bases clipped from V and 6 bases from J, the junction kept 5 bases outside the gene matches. CDR3 in DNA: TGCGCCAGCAGCTTGGTTGGCAGGGGGGATGGCTACACCTTC. It is translated as CASSLVGRGDGYTF.

This sequence joins TRBV29-1 and TRBJ1-3, with 7 bases lining up with TRBD1. This CDR3 has 12 residues. Germline V CDR1 and CDR2: SQVTM, ANQGSEA. V was pared by 6 bases and J by 8 bases, with 7 bases of the junction left unmatched. The CDR3 region has the DNA TGCAGCGTGAAGACAGGGACGGACACCATATATTTT. This translates into CSVKTGTDTIYF.

The chain couples TRBV7-6 to TRBJ1-1; possible D gene TRBD1, 5 bases. The CDR3 runs 17 residues. V dropped 4 bases and J dropped 1 base, with 19 bases sitting between them. Germline V gene sequence: CDR1 SGHVS, CDR2 FNYEAQ. Here the CDR3 DNA reads TGTGCCAGCAGCTCTTCGGGACTCCAATGGGGGAACACTGAAGCTTTCTTT. Protein sequence: CASSSSGLQWGNTEAFF.

CDR3 coding DNA: TGTGCCAGCAGTTACGGAGGCTATCAGCCCCAGCATTTT. This sequence encodes CASSYGGYQPQHF. The rearrangement uses TRBV6-2 or TRBV6-3 and TRBJ1-5; D unclear. The CDR3 extends over 13 amino acids. The germline V gene has CDR1 MNHEY and CDR2 SVGEGT. Trimming stripped 2 bases from V and 5 bases from J, with 7 bases between.

This chain joins TRBV7-2 and TRBJ1-5, with TRBD1 as a possible D gene (6 bases). V dropped 4 bases and J dropped 2 bases, with 21 bases sitting between them. Germline V lookup: CDR1 SGHTA, CDR2 FQGNSA. The CDR3 length is 18 residues. This chain's CDR3 is CASSSDRIDAPGNQPQHF. CDR3 nucleotide sequence: TGTGCCAGCAGCTCGGACAGAATCGACGCCCCGGGCAATCAGCCCCAGCATTTT.

The chain has TRBV7-6 and TRBJ2-7, with 7 bases lining up with TRBD2. The ends lost 6 bases at V and 6 bases at J; junction bases unmatched: 5. CDR1 SGHVS and CDR2 FNYEAQ come from the germline V gene. The CDR3 length is 12 residues. In DNA form, the CDR3 reads TGTGCCAGCAGACCCCCGGGGGGCGAGCAGTACTTC. Translating gives CASRPPGGEQYF. The variable domain in full, with the rest retrieved from reference TRBV7-6 and TRBJ2-7, is GAGVSQSPRYKVTKRGQDVALRCDPISGHVSLYWYRQALGQGPEFLTYFNYEAQQDKSGLPNDRFSAERPEGSISTLTIQRTEQRDSAMYRCASRPPGGEQYFGPGTRLTVT.

The V gene is TRBV9, the J gene TRBJ1-6; 11 bases agree with TRBD1. This CDR3 has 16 amino acids. The germline gives CDR1 SGDLS, CDR2 YYNGEE. The J segment lost 9 bases and the V segment lost 3 bases, leaving 8 bases of the junction unmatched. CDR3 in amino acids: CASSAQDRGHSSPLHF. The CDR3 nucleotides are TGTGCCAGCAGCGCGCAGGACAGGGGGCATAGTTCACCCCTCCACTTT.

The chain links TRBV5-1 to TRBJ1-2; 7 bases map to TRBD1. CDR1 is SGHRS, CDR2 YFSETQ, per germline. J lost 4 bases, V lost 0 bases, and 0 bases had no gene match. The CDR3 runs 13 residues. In DNA form, the CDR3 reads TGCGCCAGCAGCTTGGCAGGGGGCTATGGCTACACCTTC. The encoded protein is CASSLAGGYGYTF.

The chain combines TRBV18 with TRBJ2-4, with TRBD2 identical over 14 bases. Trimming took 3 bases from V and 0 from J; bases not matched to a gene: 7. Germline lookup yields CDR1 KGHSH and CDR2 LQKENI. This CDR3 is built from 19 residues. As DNA, the CDR3 is TGTGCCAGCTCACCTGGGACTAGCGGGGGAGAGTTAGCCAAAAACATTCAGTACTTC. Protein sequence: CASSPGTSGGELAKNIQYF.

This chain links TRBV27 with TRBJ2-6; 10 nucleotides line up with TRBD1. Germline V lookup: CDR1 MNHEY, CDR2 SMNVEV (reference sequence). The CDR3 extends over 19 amino acids. The junction had 12 bases not matched to a gene; V was cut back by 5 bases and J by 2 bases. The CDR3 nucleotides are TGTGCCAGCAGTCGATCCGGGACAGGGGTTACGGCTGGGGCCAACGTCCTGACTTTC. Its translation is CASSRSGTGVTAGANVLTF.

This clone came up once. The genes are TRBV5-1 and TRBJ1-1, with 9 bases identical to TRBD1. In germline, CDR1 is SGHRS, CDR2 YFSETQ. J lost 4 bases, V lost 0 bases, and 4 bases had no gene match. The CDR3 sequence is 15 residues long. The CDR3 region is CASSLVTGGVTEAFF. The CDR3, as DNA: TGCGCCAGCAGCTTGGTGACAGGGGGGGTCACTGAAGCTTTCTTT.

The rearrangement links TRBV6-5 to TRBJ1-3; weak D call: TRBD1 (5 bases). V shed 2 bases and J shed 0 bases, with 8 bases lying between them. Germline lookup yields CDR1 MNHEY and CDR2 SVGAGI. The CDR3 length is 15 residues. The chain's CDR3 is CASSYKGHSGNTIYF. The DNA for the CDR3 is TGTGCCAGCAGTTACAAGGGGCACTCTGGAAACACCATATATTTT.

This chain uses TRBV7-2 with TRBJ2-5; D is perhaps TRBD2 (6 bases). V was shortened by 5 bases and J by 5 bases, with 21 bases between the two germline ends. This CDR3 contains 16 residues. CDR1 and CDR2 (germline): SGHTA, FQGNSA. CDR3 DNA sequence: TGTGCCAGCAGCCTAATCCAGGGTAGTGGGGGGGAGACCCAGTACTTC. This translates into CASSLIQGSGGETQYF.